The TCR beta chain described here comes from a study of cytomegalovirus exposure and HLA in healthy donors. Data came from immunoSEQ multiplex PCR; TCRdb stores just in-frame clones and leaves some out. The table lists 95,000 to 150,000 clones, about nine tenths of them singletons. The source material was PBMCs. The receptor was isolated from a woman younger than 30 in good health and CMV-seronegative.

CDR3 sequence reads: CASTGGGTGELFF. CDR3 nucleotide sequence: TGTGCCAGCACAGGGGGCGGGACCGGGGAGCTGTTTTTT. The chain links TRBV6-6 to TRBJ2-2; 8 nucleotides line up with TRBD1. The CDR3 extends over 13 amino acids. V shed 7 bases and J 5 bases; nucleotides not matched to a gene: 3. Germline-derived CDR1 and CDR2 are MNHNY and SVGAGI (reference sequence).